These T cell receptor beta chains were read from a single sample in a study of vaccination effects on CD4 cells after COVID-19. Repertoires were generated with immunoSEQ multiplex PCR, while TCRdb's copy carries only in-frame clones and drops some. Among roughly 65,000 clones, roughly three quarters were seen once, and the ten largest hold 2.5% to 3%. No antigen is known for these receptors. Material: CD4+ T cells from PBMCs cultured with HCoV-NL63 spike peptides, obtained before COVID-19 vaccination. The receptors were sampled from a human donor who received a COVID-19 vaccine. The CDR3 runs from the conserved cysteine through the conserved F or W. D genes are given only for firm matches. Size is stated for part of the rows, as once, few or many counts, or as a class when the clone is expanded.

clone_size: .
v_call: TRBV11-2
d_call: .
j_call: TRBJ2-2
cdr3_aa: CASSARVGQGTGELFF
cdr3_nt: TGTGCCAGCAGCGCGCGTGTGGGGCAGGGAACCGGGGAGCTGTTTTTT

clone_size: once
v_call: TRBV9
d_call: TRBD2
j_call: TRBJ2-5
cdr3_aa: CASSVGSRGVQETQYF
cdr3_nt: TGTGCCAGCAGCGTAGGCTCGCGGGGGGTTCAAGAGACCCAGTACTTC

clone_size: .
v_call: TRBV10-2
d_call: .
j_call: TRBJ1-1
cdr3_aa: CASSVNTEAFF
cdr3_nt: TGCGCCAGCAGCGTAAACACTGAAGCTTTCTTT

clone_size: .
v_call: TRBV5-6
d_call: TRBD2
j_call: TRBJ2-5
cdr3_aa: CASSSTAGGETQYF
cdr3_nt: TGTGCCAGCAGCTCCACTGCGGGGGGTGAGACCCAGTACTTC

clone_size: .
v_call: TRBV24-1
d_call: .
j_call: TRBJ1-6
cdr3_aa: CATSEGNSPLHF
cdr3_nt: TGTGCCACCAGTGAGGGCAATTCACCCCTCCACTTT

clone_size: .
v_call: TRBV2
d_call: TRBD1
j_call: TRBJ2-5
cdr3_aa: CASSEAARGLETQYF
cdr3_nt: TGTGCCAGCAGTGAAGCGGCCAGGGGGCTGGAGACCCAGTACTTC

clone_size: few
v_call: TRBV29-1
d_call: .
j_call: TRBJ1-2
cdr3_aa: CSAPTVNPNYGYTF
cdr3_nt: TGCAGCGCTCCGACAGTAAACCCTAACTATGGCTACACCTTC

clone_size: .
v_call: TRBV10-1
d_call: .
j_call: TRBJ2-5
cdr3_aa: CASSESGQPGETQYF
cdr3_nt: TGCGCCAGCAGTGAGTCCGGGCAGCCGGGAGAGACCCAGTACTTC

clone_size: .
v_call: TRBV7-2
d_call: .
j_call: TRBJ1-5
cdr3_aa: CASSLAGPGNQPQHF
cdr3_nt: TGTGCCAGCAGCTTAGCAGGGCCCGGCAATCAGCCCCAGCATTTT

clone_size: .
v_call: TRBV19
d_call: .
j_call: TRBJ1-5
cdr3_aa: CASSIAGGNQPQHF
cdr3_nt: TGTGCCAGTAGTATAGCAGGGGGCAATCAGCCCCAGCATTTT

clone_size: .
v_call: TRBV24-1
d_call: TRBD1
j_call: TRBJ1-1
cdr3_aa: CATSDSWDSTEAFF
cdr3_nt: TGTGCCACCAGTGATAGCTGGGACAGCACTGAAGCTTTCTTT

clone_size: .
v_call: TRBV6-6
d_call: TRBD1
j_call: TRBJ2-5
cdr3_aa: CASSRGQGFETQYF
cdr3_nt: TGTGCCAGCAGTAGGGGACAGGGGTTTGAGACCCAGTACTTC

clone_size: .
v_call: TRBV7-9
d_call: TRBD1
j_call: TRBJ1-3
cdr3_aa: CASSLGQTGNTIYF
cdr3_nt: TGTGCCAGCAGCTTGGGACAGACTGGAAACACCATATATTTT

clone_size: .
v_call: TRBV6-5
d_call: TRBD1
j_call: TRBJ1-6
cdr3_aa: CASSWGQTYNSPLHF
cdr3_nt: TGTGCCAGCAGTTGGGGACAGACTTATAATTCACCCCTCCACTTT

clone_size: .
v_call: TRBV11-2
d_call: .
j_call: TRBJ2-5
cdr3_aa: CASSFTKETQYF
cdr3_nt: TGTGCCAGCAGCTTTACGAAAGAGACCCAGTACTTC

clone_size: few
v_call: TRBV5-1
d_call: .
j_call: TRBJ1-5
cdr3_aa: CASSFGDSNQPQHF
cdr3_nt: TGCGCCAGCAGCTTCGGCGATAGCAATCAGCCCCAGCATTTT

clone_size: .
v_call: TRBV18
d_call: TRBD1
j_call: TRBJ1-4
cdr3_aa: CASSRDRGFEKLFF
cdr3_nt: TGTGCCAGCTCCCGGGACAGGGGTTTTGAAAAACTGTTTTTT

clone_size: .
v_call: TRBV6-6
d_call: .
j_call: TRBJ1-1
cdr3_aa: CASSSSRGEAFF
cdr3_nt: TGTGCCAGCAGTTCTTCCAGAGGAGAAGCTTTCTTT

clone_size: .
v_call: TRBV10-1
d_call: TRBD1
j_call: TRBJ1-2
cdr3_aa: CASSFDRGYGYTF
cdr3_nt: TGCGCCAGCAGCTTTGACAGGGGCTATGGCTACACCTTC

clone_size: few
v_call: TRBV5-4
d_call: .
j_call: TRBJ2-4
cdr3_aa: CASTQSPGVGIQYF
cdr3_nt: TGTGCCAGCACCCAGAGTCCGGGGGTGGGCATTCAGTACTTC